This T cell receptor beta chain came from a study of blood T cell repertoires in COVID-19. Study summary: In each case, the material was cDNA or gDNA derived from T cells, B-cell-depleted T cells, or PBMCs.

Original handling: From reference gene primer amplification, estimates of nucleated cell counts were derived. Clones were read by immunoSEQ multiplex PCR, and TCRdb kept only the in-frame ones, dropping some. V, J and clone size are those of that table, while D and trimming were read from the DNA. The sample yields about 60,000 clones, 65% to 85% seen once. CDR3 length equals 16 residues. CDR1 and CDR2 (germline): SGHVS, FQNEAQ. Trimming at V came to 5 bases and at J to 2 bases, leaving 11 bases not matched to a gene. J is TRBJ1-1 and V is TRBV7-8, with 7 bases lining up with TRBD1. This sequence originates from a human donor in a cohort sampled during active COVID-19. The sample consisted of peripheral blood. The CDR3 spells CASSRTSGTANTEAFF. The CDR3, as DNA: TGTGCCAGCAGCCGCACCTCCGGGACAGCCAACACTGAAGCTTTCTTT. Full variable domain (outside the CDR3, taken from reference TRBV7-8 and TRBJ1-1): GAGVSQSPRYKVAKRGQDVALRCDPISGHVSLFWYQQALGQGPEFLTYFQNEAQLDKSGLPSDRFFAERPEGSVSTLKIQRTQQEDSAVYLCASSRTSGTANTEAFFGQGTRLTVV.